This T cell receptor (beta chain) was recovered during a study of PD-L1 blockade in urothelial cancer. The method was immunoSEQ multiplex PCR; TCRdb's version includes in-frame clones alone and lacks a portion of them. The table includes 46,000 or so clones, around nine tenths detected once. Trimming took 4 bases from V and 8 from J, leaving 16 bases between them. CDR3 length: 15 residues. The germline V gene has CDR1 SGHRS and CDR2 YFSETQ. The gene calls are TRBV5-1 and TRBJ1-6; TRBD1 is a possible D gene (5 bases). The sample in question was PBMCs, obtained around atezolizumab (anti-PD-L1) treatment. This TCR derives from a man in his 60s with urothelial cancer. Here the CDR3 reads CASSISTRGDSPLHF. The CDR3 DNA reads TGCGCCAGCAGCATTTCGACGCGGGGGGATTCACCCCTCCACTTT.